This TCR beta chain is from a study of blood T cell repertoires in COVID-19 (dated by TCRdb to 2020 to 2022). For the wider study: The collaborator samples originated in the United States, Italy and Spain and spanned the acute and convalescent phases of COVID-19. The prospective study material was composed of cDNA or gDNA derived from T cells, B-cell-depleted T cells, or PBMCs. Subjects who had been exposed to COVID-19, were actively infected with it, or had recovered from it provided the deeply sampled blood TCRbeta repertoires that made up the dataset. A freely available public database, intended as a resource for researchers studying the immune response to SARS-CoV-2, is where the repertoires were released. The samples were drawn from two sources: the first 160 participants of the ongoing ImmuneRACE study, and over 950 subjects contributed by 6 global collaborators. A de-identified subject ID, COVID-19 status, age in years and sex were almost always included in the sample metadata. Where available, HLA class I and class II types were obtained from metadata supplied by the sample provider rather than from assay-based typing.

As concerns this clone: The specificity of this receptor is unknown. Per-nucleotide qualities are absent, and no much larger clonotype sits a single base away.

Paper-wide results and their limitations: Clinical and demographic metadata were provided uncurated, with the amount varying by source and participant.

At one collaborating source in Seattle, patients were enrolled during active infection and were followed longitudinally through the course of disease. Collaborating institutions collected whole blood in K2EDTA tubes following their own protocols. For TCRbeta analysis, collaborators shipped samples in one of three forms: frozen whole blood, isolated PBMCs, or DNA extracted from either of those sample types. TCRbeta CDR3 regions were amplified from genomic DNA using the immunoSEQ Assay, a bias-controlled multiplex PCR. The published analysis was carried out like this. Within the assay, amplification of reference gene primers was used to estimate how many nucleated cells each sample contained. To quantify the absolute abundance of each unique TCRbeta CDR3 rearrangement, sequence reads were collapsed and filtered. For each sample, productive Simpson clonality was calculated as the square root of Simpson's diversity index across productive rearrangements. Imported from immuneACCESS, the table was reduced by TCRdb to in-frame sequences with V and J called. These copies leave out some clones; in studies compared against another copy, an unresolved V gene accounts for under half, and the cause of the remainder is not known. That table gives V, J and clone size, and the DNA gave D and trimming. In all, the sample holds approximately 270,000 clones, and 84% of those were seen once. The ten largest account for around 14% of the sample.

The sequenced sample consisted of peripheral blood. This TCR came from a person between 65 and 79 years old with COVID-19, enrolled during active disease.

The DNA sequence is as follows: TGCGCCAGCAAAATCGACAGCGTCCAAGAGACCCAGTACTTC. Its coded protein is CASKIDSVQETQYF. The chain uses TRBV5-1 and TRBJ2-5, and perhaps TRBD1 as D gene, on 5 matching bases. The germline V gene specifies SGHRS as CDR1 and YFSETQ as CDR2. Inclusive of the bounding cysteine and phenylalanine, the CDR3 is 14 residues long. Left in the record is the CDR3 DNA by itself, 42 bases read in frame from the first base. The V and J ends are trimmed by 6 bases and 1 base, leaving 13 bases between them.